These 24 T cell receptor beta chains were sequenced from one sample in a study of CD8 T cells in Susac syndrome. It was with random hexamers that roughly 0.45 to 1 ug RNA was reverse transcribed. TCRdb called the immunoSEQ multiplex PCR reads again in MiXCR, with one record for every CDR3 protein. Of about 250,000 distinct CDR3 sequences in the sample, about 94% were seen once. Sequencing was performed on CD4+ T cells from PBMCs. The receptor set was obtained from a human donor with multiple sclerosis.

This chain uses TRBV28 with TRBJ2-1; unclear D gene. Germline loops: CDR1 MDHEN, CDR2 SYDVKM. V lost 5 bases and J lost 5, with 10 bases in between. This CDR3 contains 13 residues. The CDR3 here is CASSTPTNNEQFF. CDR3 DNA sequence: TGTGCCAGCAGTACCCCTACGAACAATGAGCAGTTCTTC.

The chain joins TRBV4-1 to TRBJ2-3; TRBD1 aligns across 9 bases. The CDR3 sequence is 18 residues long. J gave up 1 base and V 3 bases, and 11 bases lay outside the gene matches. Germline loops: CDR1 MGHRA, CDR2 YSYEKL. The CDR3 region is CASSHPTVDRGRTDTQYF. The CDR3 DNA sequence: TGCGCCAGCAGCCACCCCACCGTGGACAGGGGCCGCACAGATACGCAGTATTTT.

This sequence joins TRBV3-1 and TRBJ1-2; D is possibly TRBD1 (5 bases). V was clipped by 0 bases and J by 8 bases, with 16 bases between them. Looked up from germline, CDR1 is LGHDT and CDR2 is YNNKEL (reference sequence). CDR3 length: 15 amino acids. CDR3 nucleotide sequence: TGTGCCAGCAGCCAAGATGCAGGGAGTAGAGGAGGCTACACCTTC. Translation gives CASSQDAGSRGGYTF.

The chain is built from TRBV30 and TRBJ1-5; no clear D. The V end lost 3 bases, the J end lost 4 bases, and 10 bases lay between the germline ends. The germline gives CDR1 GTSNPN, CDR2 SVGIG (reference sequence). This CDR3 spans 13 amino acids. Written as DNA, the CDR3 is TGTGCCTGGAGAGGCCCGAATAATCAGCCCCAGCATTTT. It is translated as CAWRGPNNQPQHF.

The chain joins TRBV30 to TRBJ2-5; tentative D call: TRBD1 (6 bases). The germline gives CDR1 GTSNPN, CDR2 SVGIG (reference sequence). The CDR3 length is 15 residues. With 5 bases removed from V and 5 bases from J, the gap between germline ends came to 21 bases. For the CDR3, the DNA is TGTGCCTGGTCCAAGCCCTACAGGGTTTATGAGACCCAGTACTTC. Protein sequence: CAWSKPYRVYETQYF.

This chain uses TRBV6-6 with TRBJ2-3; D gene uncertain. This CDR3 region has 11 residues. Between the trimmed V and J ends, which lost 7 bases and 6 bases, there was a span of 8 bases. Germline V CDR1 and CDR2: MNHNY, SVGAGI (reference sequence). CDR3 in amino acids: CASIQRDTQYF. In DNA form, the CDR3 reads TGTGCCAGCATCCAGAGGGATACGCAGTATTTT.

The chain couples TRBV2 to TRBJ2-1, with no clear D. V was clipped by 7 bases and J by 5 bases, with 12 bases between them. The CDR3 is made up of 13 amino acids. CDR1 and CDR2 (germline): SNHLY, FYNNEI. This chain's CDR3 is CASKWILDNEQFF. The DNA for the CDR3 is TGTGCCAGCAAGTGGATTTTGGACAATGAGCAGTTCTTC.

This CDR3 is CSARPYQGWGQETQYF. The CDR3 bases are TGCAGTGCTAGGCCTTATCAGGGTTGGGGCCAAGAGACCCAGTACTTC. The chain is built from TRBV20-1 and TRBJ2-5, with D tentatively TRBD1 (5 bases). This CDR3 is 16 amino acids long. The germline V and J ends were trimmed by 3 bases and 1 base, with 18 bases remaining between them. CDR1 DFQATT and CDR2 SNEGSKA come from the germline V gene (reference sequence).

V and J are TRBV12-3 or TRBV12-4 and TRBJ1-2; TRBD1 matches at 7 bases. Trimming at V came to 5 bases and at J to 1 base, leaving 10 bases not matched to a gene. The CDR3 has 16 amino acids. The chain's CDR3 is CASSQPGTDSNYGYTF. CDR3 DNA: TGTGCCAGCAGTCAACCCGGGACAGATAGTAACTATGGCTACACCTTC.

The chain couples TRBV4-1 to TRBJ2-7; 11 bases are a match to TRBD2. J was trimmed by 6 bases and V by 1 base; bases with no gene match: 5. Per the germline V gene, CDR1 is MGHRA and CDR2 is YSYEKL. The CDR3 loop spans 15 amino acids. CDR3 in DNA: TGCGCCAGCAGCCAAGTCATAGCGGGGGGGCCCGAGCAGTACTTC. Translated: CASSQVIAGGPEQYF.

This clonotype was detected once. The rearrangement uses TRBV28 and TRBJ2-2; D could derive from TRBD1 or TRBD2 (6 bases each). Germline V lookup: CDR1 MDHEN, CDR2 SYDVKM. The CDR3 is 16 residues long. The ends were cut back, 10 bases at V and 4 bases at J, with 22 bases in the middle. CDR3 in amino acids: CATPGPGGVGTGELFF. The CDR3 DNA sequence: TGTGCCACCCCTGGCCCCGGGGGCGTTGGCACCGGGGAGCTGTTTTTT.

This clonotype has only one observation. The rearrangement joins TRBV5-4 to TRBJ2-3; 9 bases match TRBD2. J was trimmed by 6 bases and V by 1 base; bases with no gene match: 9. Germline V gives CDR1 SGHNT, CDR2 YYREEE (reference sequence). The CDR3 spans 16 residues. CDR3 bases: TGTGCCAGCAGCTTGCAAGCGGGGGGCTCCCCGGATACGCAGTATTTT. Its translation: CASSLQAGGSPDTQYF.

This chain connects TRBV2 to TRBJ2-5; D is unclear. The CDR3 is made up of 13 amino acids. The V and J ends lost 3 bases and 4 bases respectively, with 9 bases between them. Germline values: CDR1 SNHLY, CDR2 FYNNEI. The CDR3 DNA sequence: TGTGCCAGCAGTGACGGGCTGGGAGAGACCCAGTACTTC. This translates into CASSDGLGETQYF. The full variable domain, with the rest looked up from reference TRBV2 and TRBJ2-5, is EPEVTQTPSHQVTQMGQEVILRCVPISNHLYFYWYRQILGQKVEFLVSFYNNEISEKSEIFDDQFSVERPDGSNFTLKIRSTKLEDSAMYFCASSDGLGETQYFGPGTRLLVL.

This chain joins TRBV4-1 and TRBJ2-7, with 12 positions matching TRBD2. This CDR3 comprises 16 residues. From germline, CDR1 is MGHRA and CDR2 YSYEKL. Trimming took 0 bases from V and 4 from J; bases not matched to a gene: 4. CDR3 coding DNA: TGCGCCAGCAGCCAAGAGCTAGCGGGGGGGGTTTACGAGCAGTACTTC. As protein: CASSQELAGGVYEQYF.

The J gene is TRBJ1-3, the V gene TRBV20-1; D is ambiguous. The CDR3 extends over 14 amino acids. The germline V gene encodes CDR1 DFQATT and CDR2 SNEGSKA (reference sequence). Trimming took off 5 bases at V and 2 bases at J, with 13 bases between the two ends. This CDR3 reads CSASPGTAGNTIYF. The CDR3 DNA reads as TGCAGTGCTTCCCCGGGAACGGCTGGAAACACCATATATTTT.

This sequence joins TRBV29-1 and TRBJ2-1; possibly TRBD2 for D (6 bases). Per the germline V gene, CDR1 is SQVTM and CDR2 is ANQGSEA. Trimming took off 8 bases at V and 5 bases at J, with 19 bases between the two ends. This CDR3 has 14 amino acids. DNA of the CDR3: TGCAGCATGGTTAGCGGCAATTGGGACAATGAGCAGTTCTTC. It yields the protein CSMVSGNWDNEQFF.

The rearrangement uses TRBV9 and TRBJ1-1; 7 nucleotides agree with TRBD1. V lost 3 bases to trimming and J lost 1 base; unmatched junction nucleotides: 6. CDR1 is SGDLS, CDR2 YYNGEE, per germline. The length of the CDR3 is 15 residues. CDR3 nucleotides: TGTGCCAGCAGCGAGGTACAGGGGCCGAACACTGAAGCTTTCTTT. Residues: CASSEVQGPNTEAFF.

The chain recombines TRBV12-3 or TRBV12-4 with TRBJ2-6; D is unclear. V lost 7 bases and J lost 0, with 10 bases in between. This CDR3 comprises 15 residues. The CDR3: CASKMMNSGANVLTF. CDR3 in DNA: TGTGCCAGCAAGATGATGAACTCTGGGGCCAACGTCCTGACTTTC.

The chain uses TRBV29-1 and TRBJ2-1, with TRBD2 as a possible D gene (5 bases). This CDR3 region has 12 residues. Germline CDR1 and CDR2: SQVTM and ANQGSEA. Written as DNA, the CDR3 is TGCAGTGGAAGACTAATAGCAAATGAGCAGTTCTTC. Amino acid sequence: CSGRLIANEQFF.

The CDR3 DNA reads TGTGCCAGCTCACCCAGCGAGGGCGTTGTACGCGAGCAGTACTTC. It specifies CASSPSEGVVREQYF. V gene TRBV18 combines with J gene TRBJ2-7; D perhaps matches TRBD2 (5 bases). CDR3 size: 15 residues. CDR1 is KGHSH, CDR2 LQKENI, per germline. The V end was cut by 3 bases, the J end by 6 bases, with 18 bases between. Based on the CDR3 plus reference TRBV18 and TRBJ2-7, the full variable domain is NAGVMQNPRHLVRRRGQEARLRCSPMKGHSHVYWYRQLPEEGLKFMVYLQKENIIDESGMPKERFSAEFPKEGPSILRIQQVVRGDSAAYFCASSPSEGVVREQYFGPGTRLTVT.

There are a few counts of this clonotype. CDR3 residues: CASSPGPTDTQYF. Here the CDR3 DNA reads TGTGCCAGTAGTCCGGGACCCACAGATACGCAGTATTTT. The chain employs TRBV19 and TRBJ2-3, with D perhaps given as TRBD1 or TRBD2 (5 bases each). CDR3 length: 13 amino acids. Between the trimmed V and J ends, which lost 5 bases and 2 bases, there was a span of 8 bases. In germline, CDR1 is LNHDA, CDR2 SQIVND (reference sequence).

The chain has TRBV9 and TRBJ2-6; TRBD1 aligns across 10 bases. The V gene's germline CDR1 is SGDLS and CDR2 YYNGEE. The CDR3 is made up of 17 amino acids. Losses at the gene ends were 4 bases for V and 0 bases for J; bases not matched to a gene: 4. The CDR3 nucleotides read TGTGCCAGCAGCCCACGGACAGGGGGCTCTGGGGCCAACGTCCTGACTTTC. It translates to CASSPRTGGSGANVLTF.

The chain links TRBV9 to TRBJ2-5; 7 bases agree with TRBD2. CDR3 length: 15 amino acids. Looked up from germline, CDR1 is SGDLS and CDR2 is YYNGEE. V trimming: 4 bases; J trimming: 5 bases; junction bases outside the gene matches: 11. CDR3 coding DNA: TGTGCCAGCAGCTTTAGCGGGCCCTCTGGGGAGACCCAGTACTTC. Translating gives CASSFSGPSGETQYF.

The genes are TRBV29-1 and TRBJ1-5, with D possibly TRBD1 on 6 matching bases. The CDR3 length is 13 residues. Trimming left V 6 bases short and J 9 bases short, with 18 bases between. CDR1 and CDR2 (germline): SQVTM, ANQGSEA. As DNA, the CDR3 is TGCAGCGTCCGACAAGGGGGTAACGGGCCCCAGCATTTT. It translates to CSVRQGGNGPQHF. Looking up the rest from reference TRBV29-1 and TRBJ1-5 gives the full variable domain: SAVISQKPSRDICQRGTSLTIQCQVDSQVTMMFWYRQQPGQSLTLIATANQGSEATYESGFVIDKFPISRPNLTFSTLTVSNMSPEDSSIYLCSVRQGGNGPQHFGDGTRLSIL.